This TCR beta chain was sequenced in a study of blood T cells in healthy people across ages. Overall study findings and caveats: In these data, TCR beta diversity tracked strongly with naive T cell percentage. Possibly, changes in expanded clonotypes were confounded because donor CMV status was unknown.

This clonotype was observed once. Its target is not known. This may be a read error, as it is one base from a much larger clone. The use of a sample-barcoded 5' primer and a J-beta primer mix characterized a second PCR of roughly 6 to 11 cycles. One entry per CDR3 protein, called by TCRdb with MiXCR from the 5' RACE reads. The data contain roughly 1.7 million distinct CDR3 sequences, 34% of them seen just once; the ten biggest clones take up 10% to 12%. The CDR3 runs to 13 residues. CDR1 is DFQATT, CDR2 SNEGSKA, per germline (reference sequence). Researchers report isolating at least 7 million PBMCs per sample.

Material for sequencing was blood. This clonotype was sampled from a woman in her 30s in good health. This chain links TRBV20-1 with TRBJ2-5; D gene uncertain. The DNA for the CDR3 is TGCGGTGCTAGGGCCTTAGCACAACAGACCCAGTACTTC. Amino acids: CGARALAQQTQYF.